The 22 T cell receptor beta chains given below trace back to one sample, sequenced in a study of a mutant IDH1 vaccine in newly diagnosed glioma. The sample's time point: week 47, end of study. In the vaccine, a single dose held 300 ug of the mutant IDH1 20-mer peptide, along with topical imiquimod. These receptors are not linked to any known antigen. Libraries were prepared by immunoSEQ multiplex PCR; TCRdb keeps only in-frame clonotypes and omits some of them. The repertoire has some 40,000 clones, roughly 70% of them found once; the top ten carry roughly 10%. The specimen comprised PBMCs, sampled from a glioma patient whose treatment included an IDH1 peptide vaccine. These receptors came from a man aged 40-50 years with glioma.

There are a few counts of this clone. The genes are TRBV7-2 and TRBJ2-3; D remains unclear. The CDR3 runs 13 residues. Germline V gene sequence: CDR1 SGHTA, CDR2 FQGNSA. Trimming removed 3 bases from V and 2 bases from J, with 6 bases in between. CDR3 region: CASSFQNTDTQYF. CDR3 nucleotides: TGTGCCAGCAGCTTCCAGAACACAGATACGCAGTATTTT.

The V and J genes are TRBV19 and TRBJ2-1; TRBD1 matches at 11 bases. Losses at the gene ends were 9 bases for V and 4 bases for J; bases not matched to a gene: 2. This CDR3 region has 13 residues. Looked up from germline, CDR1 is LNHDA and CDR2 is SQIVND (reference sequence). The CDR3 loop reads CASGTGGYNEQFF. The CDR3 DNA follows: TGTGCCAGCGGGACAGGGGGATACAATGAGCAGTTCTTC.

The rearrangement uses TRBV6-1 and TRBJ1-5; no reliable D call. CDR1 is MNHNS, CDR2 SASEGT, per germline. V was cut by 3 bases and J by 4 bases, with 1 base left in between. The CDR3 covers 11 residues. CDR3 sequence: CASSDNQPQHF. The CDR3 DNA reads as TGTGCCAGCAGTGATAATCAGCCCCAGCATTTT.

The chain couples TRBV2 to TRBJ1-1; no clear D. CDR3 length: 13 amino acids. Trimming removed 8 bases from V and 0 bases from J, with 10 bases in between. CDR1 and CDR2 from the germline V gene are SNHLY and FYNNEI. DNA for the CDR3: TGTGCCAGCCGCGCACACCTGAACACTGAAGCTTTCTTT. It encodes CASRAHLNTEAFF. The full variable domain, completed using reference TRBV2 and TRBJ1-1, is EPEVTQTPSHQVTQMGQEVILRCVPISNHLYFYWYRQILGQKVEFLVSFYNNEISEKSEIFDDQFSVERPDGSNFTLKIRSTKLEDSAMYFCASRAHLNTEAFFGQGTRLTVV.

The CDR3 DNA reads TGTGCCAGCAGTTACGCAGCGGGAGCCCTCTACGAGCAGTACTTC. Its translation: CASSYAAGALYEQYF. V is TRBV6-5 and J is TRBJ2-7; 8 nucleotides match TRBD2. V lost 2 bases, J lost 3 bases, and 6 bases stayed unmatched. CDR1 MNHEY and CDR2 SVGAGI come from the germline V gene. The CDR3 consists of 15 residues.

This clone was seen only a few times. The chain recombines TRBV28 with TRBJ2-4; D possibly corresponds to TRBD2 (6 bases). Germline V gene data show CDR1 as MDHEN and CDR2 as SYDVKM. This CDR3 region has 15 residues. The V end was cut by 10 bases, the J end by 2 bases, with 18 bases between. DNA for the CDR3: TGTGCCACTCTAGGAACCGGGACTTCCAAAAACATTCAGTACTTC. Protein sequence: CATLGTGTSKNIQYF.

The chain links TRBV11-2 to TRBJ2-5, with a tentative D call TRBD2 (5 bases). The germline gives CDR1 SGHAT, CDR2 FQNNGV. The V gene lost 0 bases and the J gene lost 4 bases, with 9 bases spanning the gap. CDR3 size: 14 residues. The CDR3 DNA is TGTGCCAGCAGCTTAGATTTCGGGGTAGAGACCCAGTACTTC. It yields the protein CASSLDFGVETQYF.

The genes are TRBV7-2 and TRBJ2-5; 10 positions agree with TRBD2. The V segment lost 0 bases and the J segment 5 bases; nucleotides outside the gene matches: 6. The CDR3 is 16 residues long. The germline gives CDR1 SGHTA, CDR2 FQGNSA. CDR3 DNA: TGTGCCAGCAGCTTAGCCGGTCTAGCGGGAGACGAGACCCAGTACTTC. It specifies CASSLAGLAGDETQYF.

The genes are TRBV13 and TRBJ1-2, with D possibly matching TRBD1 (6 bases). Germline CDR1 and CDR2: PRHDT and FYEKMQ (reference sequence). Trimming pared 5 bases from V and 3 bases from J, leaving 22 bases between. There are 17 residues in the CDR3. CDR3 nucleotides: TGTGCCAGCAGCCTGACAGGTTGGTTAAGTGAGGACTATGGCTACACCTTC. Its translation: CASSLTGWLSEDYGYTF.

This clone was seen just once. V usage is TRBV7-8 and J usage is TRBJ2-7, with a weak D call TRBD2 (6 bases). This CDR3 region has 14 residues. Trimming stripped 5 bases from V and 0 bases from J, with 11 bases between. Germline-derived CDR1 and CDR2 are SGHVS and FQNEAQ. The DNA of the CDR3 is TGTGCCAGCAGCCAACCGGGAGACTCCTACGAGCAGTACTTC. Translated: CASSQPGDSYEQYF.

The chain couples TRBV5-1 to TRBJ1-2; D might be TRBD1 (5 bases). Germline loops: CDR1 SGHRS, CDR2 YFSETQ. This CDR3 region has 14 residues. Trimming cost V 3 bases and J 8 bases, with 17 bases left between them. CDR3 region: CASSWDGASRGYTF. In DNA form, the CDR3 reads TGCGCCAGCAGCTGGGACGGGGCGAGTCGGGGCTACACCTTC.

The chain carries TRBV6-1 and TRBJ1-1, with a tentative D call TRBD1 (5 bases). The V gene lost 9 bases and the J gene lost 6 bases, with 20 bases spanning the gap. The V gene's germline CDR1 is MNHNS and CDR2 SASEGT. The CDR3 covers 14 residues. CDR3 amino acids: CASDRDAGFSEAFF. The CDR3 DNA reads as TGTGCCAGTGACCGGGACGCAGGCTTCTCTGAAGCTTTCTTT.

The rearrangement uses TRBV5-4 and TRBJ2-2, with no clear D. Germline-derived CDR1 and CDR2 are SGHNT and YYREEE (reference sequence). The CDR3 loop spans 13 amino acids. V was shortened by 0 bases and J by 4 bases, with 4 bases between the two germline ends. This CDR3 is CASSLGVTGELFF. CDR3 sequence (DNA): TGTGCCAGCAGCTTGGGGGTCACCGGGGAGCTGTTTTTT.

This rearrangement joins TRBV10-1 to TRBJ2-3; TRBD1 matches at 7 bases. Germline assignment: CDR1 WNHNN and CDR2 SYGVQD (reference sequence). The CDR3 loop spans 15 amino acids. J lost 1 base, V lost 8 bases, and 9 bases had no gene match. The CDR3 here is CASSISGTGTDTQYF. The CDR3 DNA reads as TGCGCCAGCTCCATCTCCGGGACAGGCACAGATACGCAGTATTTT.

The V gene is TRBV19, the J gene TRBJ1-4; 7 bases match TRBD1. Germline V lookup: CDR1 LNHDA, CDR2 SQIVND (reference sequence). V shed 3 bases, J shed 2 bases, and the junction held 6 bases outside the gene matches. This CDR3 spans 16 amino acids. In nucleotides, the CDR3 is TGTGCCAGTAGTATCAGACAGGGTGCCACTAATGAAAAACTGTTTTTT. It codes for CASSIRQGATNEKLFF.

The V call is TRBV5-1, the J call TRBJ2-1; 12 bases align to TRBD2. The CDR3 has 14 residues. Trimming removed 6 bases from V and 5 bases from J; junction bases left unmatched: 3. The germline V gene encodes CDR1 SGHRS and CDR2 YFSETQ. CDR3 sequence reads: CASTRLAGDNEQFF. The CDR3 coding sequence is TGCGCCAGCACCAGACTAGCGGGAGACAATGAGCAGTTCTTC.

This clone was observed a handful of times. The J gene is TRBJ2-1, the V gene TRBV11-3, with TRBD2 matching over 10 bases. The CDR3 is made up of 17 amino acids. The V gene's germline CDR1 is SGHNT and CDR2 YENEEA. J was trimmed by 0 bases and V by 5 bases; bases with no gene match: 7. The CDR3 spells CASSPVAGGSSYNEQFF. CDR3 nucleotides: TGTGCCAGCAGCCCAGTAGCGGGGGGAAGCTCCTACAATGAGCAGTTCTTC.

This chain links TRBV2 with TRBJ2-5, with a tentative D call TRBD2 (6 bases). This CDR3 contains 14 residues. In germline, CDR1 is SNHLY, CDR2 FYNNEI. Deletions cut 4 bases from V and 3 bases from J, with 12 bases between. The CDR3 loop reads CASSAGLAKETQYF. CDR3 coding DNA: TGTGCCAGCAGTGCGGGGCTAGCGAAAGAGACCCAGTACTTC. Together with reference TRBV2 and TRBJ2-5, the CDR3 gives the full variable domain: EPEVTQTPSHQVTQMGQEVILRCVPISNHLYFYWYRQILGQKVEFLVSFYNNEISEKSEIFDDQFSVERPDGSNFTLKIRSTKLEDSAMYFCASSAGLAKETQYFGPGTRLLVL.

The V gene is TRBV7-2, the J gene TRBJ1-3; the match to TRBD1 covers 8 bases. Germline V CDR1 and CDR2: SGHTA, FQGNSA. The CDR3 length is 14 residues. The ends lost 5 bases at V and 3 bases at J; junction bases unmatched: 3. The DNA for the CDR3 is TGTGCCAGCAGCCAGACAGGGGTTGGAAACACCATATATTTT. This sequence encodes CASSQTGVGNTIYF.

CDR3 residues: CASSRQGRGTGELFF. The CDR3 DNA follows: TGTGCCAGCAGCCGCCAGGGGAGGGGCACCGGGGAGCTGTTTTTT. This chain joins TRBV7-6 and TRBJ2-2, with D possibly matching TRBD2 (7 bases). Per germline, CDR1 SGHVS and CDR2 FNYEAQ. This CDR3 has 15 amino acids. V was trimmed by 5 bases and J by 4 bases, leaving 14 bases between them.

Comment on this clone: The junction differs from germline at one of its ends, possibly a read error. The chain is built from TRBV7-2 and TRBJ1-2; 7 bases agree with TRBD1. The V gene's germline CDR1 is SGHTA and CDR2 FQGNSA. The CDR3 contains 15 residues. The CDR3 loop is CASSPSVQGTYGYTF. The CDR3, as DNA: TGCGCCAGCAGCCCGTCCGTACAGGGGACGTATGGCTACACCTTC.

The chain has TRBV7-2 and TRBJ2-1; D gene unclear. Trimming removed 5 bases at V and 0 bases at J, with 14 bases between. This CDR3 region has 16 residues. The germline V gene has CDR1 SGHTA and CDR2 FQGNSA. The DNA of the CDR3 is TGTGCCAGCAGCACGAGCCGACTTGGCTCCTACAATGAGCAGTTCTTC. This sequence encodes CASSTSRLGSYNEQFF.